Below are 7 T cell receptor beta chains sequenced from a single sample in a study of blood T cells in healthy people across ages. Combining a sample-barcoded 5' primer with a J-beta primer mix, a second PCR ran for roughly 6 to 12 cycles. Using its own MiXCR run on the 5' RACE reads, TCRdb lists one record per CDR3 protein. The sample has some 900,000 distinct CDR3 sequences; 25% to 30% are singletons. The sample comprised blood. The source is a woman aged 80 or over in good health.

This clonotype was counted only a few times. The V call is TRBV20-1, the J call TRBJ1-2, with D uncertain. Per germline, CDR1 DFQATT and CDR2 SNEGSKA (reference sequence). V lost 2 bases, J lost 4 bases, and 14 bases lay in between. This CDR3 is 14 amino acids long. The CDR3 coding sequence is TGCAGTGCTAGAACGAATTCGAGGAGCTATGGCTACACCTTC. Protein: CSARTNSRSYGYTF.

A remark on this clonotype: Possible read error: a much larger clone is one base away. V usage is TRBV7-2 and J usage is TRBJ1-4; possibly TRBD1 for D (6 bases). This CDR3 contains 12 residues. Per germline, CDR1 SGHTA and CDR2 FQGNSA. The V and J ends lost 4 bases and 8 bases respectively, with 8 bases between them. The CDR3 region has the DNA TGTACCAGCAGCTACAGGGAGGAAAAACTGTTTTTT. This sequence encodes CTSSYREEKLFF. Supplemented by reference TRBV7-2 and TRBJ1-4, the full variable domain reads GAGVSQSPSNKVTEKGKDVELRCDPISGHTALYWYRQSLGQGLEFLIYFQGNSAPDKSGLPSDRFSAERTGGSVSTLTIQRTQQEDSAVYLCTSSYREEKLFFGSGTQLSVL.

This clonotype came up a few times. The chain couples TRBV20-1 to TRBJ1-2; no clear D gene. V was clipped by 3 bases and J by 1 base, with 6 bases between them. Germline values: CDR1 DFQATT, CDR2 SNEGSKA (reference sequence). CDR3 length: 12 amino acids. The CDR3 reads CSASGHNYGYTF. DNA for the CDR3: TGCAGTGCTAGCGGCCATAACTATGGCTACACCTTC.

This clonotype appeared many times. V gene TRBV6-2 or TRBV6-3 combines with J gene TRBJ2-5; TRBD2 agrees at 8 bases. Germline trimming cut 7 bases from V and 5 bases from J; bases unmatched to any gene: 6. From germline, CDR1 is MNHEY and CDR2 SVGEGT. The CDR3 has 13 residues. CDR3 protein: CASNRGGMETQYF. CDR3 DNA sequence: TGTGCCAGCAATCGGGGGGGGATGGAGACCCAGTACTTC.

This chain connects TRBV29-1 to TRBJ1-1, with TRBD1 as a possible D gene (5 bases). Deletions cut 2 bases from V and 7 bases from J, with 17 bases between. The CDR3 totals 14 residues. The germline V gene encodes CDR1 SQVTM and CDR2 ANQGSEA. CDR3 protein: CSVEKVRGGSEAFF. CDR3 bases: TGCAGCGTTGAAAAGGTACGGGGCGGGAGTGAAGCTTTCTTT.

V gene TRBV12-3 or TRBV12-4 combines with J gene TRBJ2-3, with no clear D. CDR3 length: 15 residues. Between the trimmed V and J ends, which lost 6 bases and 4 bases, there was a span of 17 bases. CDR3 coding DNA: TGTGCCAGCAGACCGGACGATCTGAGAGCAGATACGCAGTATTTT. The encoded protein is CASRPDDLRADTQYF.

Worth noting for this clonotype: The junction and the germline gene differ at one end; a read error may be behind it. The genes are TRBV20-1 and TRBJ2-3; 7 bases agree with TRBD2. CDR1 DFQATT and CDR2 SNEGSKA come from the germline V gene (reference sequence). The CDR3 loop spans 18 amino acids. CDR3 nucleotides: TGCAGTGCTAGAGGGCAGAGGAGGCGGGGGACCCCCACAGATACGCAGTATTTC. Translated, it gives CSARGQRRRGTPTDTQYF.